The sequence of this T cell receptor beta chain was determined in a study of control samples from healthy donors and cancer patients. CDR3 length: 17 amino acids. V lost 3 bases and J lost 7; bases outside the gene matches: 15. The germline gives CDR1 KGHSH, CDR2 LQKENI. TCRdb keeps only in-frame clones here, not all; method: immunoSEQ multiplex PCR. The sample carries about 120,000 clones, roughly 90% recorded once. The TCR comes from a man in his fifties in good health. Sequenced input: blood. The rearrangement uses TRBV18 and TRBJ2-7; 10 bases are a match to TRBD1. The CDR3 sequence is CASSPSLWGTGVREQYF. The CDR3 nucleotides are TGTGCCAGCTCACCCTCCTTATGGGGGACAGGGGTGAGGGAGCAGTACTTC.